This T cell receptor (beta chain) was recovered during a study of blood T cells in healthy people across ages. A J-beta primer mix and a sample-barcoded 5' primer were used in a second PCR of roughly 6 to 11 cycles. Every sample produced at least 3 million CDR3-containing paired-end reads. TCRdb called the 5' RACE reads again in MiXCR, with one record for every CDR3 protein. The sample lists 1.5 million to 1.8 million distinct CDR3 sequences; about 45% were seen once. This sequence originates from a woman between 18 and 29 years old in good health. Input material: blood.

CDR3 nucleotide sequence: TGTGCCAGCAGCTTAAGGAGCCGGGACTCTCAAGAGACCCAGTACTTC. This gives the protein CASSLRSRDSQETQYF. This chain joins TRBV11-2 and TRBJ2-5; possible D gene TRBD2, 6 bases. The CDR3 length is 16 residues. V was shortened by 2 bases and J by 2 bases, with 15 bases between the two germline ends. Germline V gene lookup returns CDR1 SGHAT and CDR2 FQNNGV.